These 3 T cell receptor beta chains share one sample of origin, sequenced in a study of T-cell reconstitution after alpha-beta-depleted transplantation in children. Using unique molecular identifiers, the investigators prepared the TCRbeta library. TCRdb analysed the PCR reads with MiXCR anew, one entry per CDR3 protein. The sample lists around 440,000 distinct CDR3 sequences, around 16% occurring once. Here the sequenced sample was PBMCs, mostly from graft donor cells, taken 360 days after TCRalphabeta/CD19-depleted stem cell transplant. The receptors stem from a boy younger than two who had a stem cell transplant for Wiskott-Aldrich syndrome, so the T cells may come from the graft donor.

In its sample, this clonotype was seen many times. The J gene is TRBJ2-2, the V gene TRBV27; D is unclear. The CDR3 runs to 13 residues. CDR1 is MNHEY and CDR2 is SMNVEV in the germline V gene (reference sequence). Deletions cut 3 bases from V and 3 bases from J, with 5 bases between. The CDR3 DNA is TGTGCCAGCAGTTTGGTGGACACCGGGGAGCTGTTTTTT. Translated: CASSLVDTGELFF.

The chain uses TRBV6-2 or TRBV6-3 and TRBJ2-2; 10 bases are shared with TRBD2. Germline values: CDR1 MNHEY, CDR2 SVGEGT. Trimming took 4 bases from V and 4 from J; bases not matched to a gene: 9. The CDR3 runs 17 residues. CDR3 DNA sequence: TGTGCCAGCAGTTTCAGGGGGCTAGCGGGGGCCACCGGGGAGCTGTTTTTT. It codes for CASSFRGLAGATGELFF.

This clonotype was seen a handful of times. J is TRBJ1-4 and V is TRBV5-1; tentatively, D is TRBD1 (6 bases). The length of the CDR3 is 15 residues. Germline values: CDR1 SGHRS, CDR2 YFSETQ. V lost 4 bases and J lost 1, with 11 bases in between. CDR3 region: CASSLTGQTNEKLFF. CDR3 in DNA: TGCGCCAGCAGCCTGACAGGCCAAACTAATGAAAAACTGTTTTTT.